This entry features one T cell receptor (beta chain) sequence. The sample belongs to a study of blood T cell repertoires in COVID-19. Deletions cut 6 bases from V and 3 bases from J, with 11 bases between. Looked up from germline, CDR1 is SNHLY and CDR2 is FYNNEI. The CDR3 totals 14 residues. In the study's own analysis: Reference gene primer amplification yielded estimated nucleated cell counts. Assay used: immunoSEQ multiplex PCR; TCRdb lists only in-frame clones, some missing. V and J calls and clone size are those listed in that table; D and trimming were worked out from the DNA. The profile shows some 410,000 clones, approximately 88% of them singletons. Enrolled through a virtual design, the participants were between 18 and 89 years of age and came from under 30 US areas. Cohort placement rested on clinical history that participants reported themselves.

The specimen was PBMCs or T cells enriched from blood (not recorded which). The chain combines TRBV2 with TRBJ1-4; possible D gene TRBD1, 5 bases. The TCR originated in a woman aged 25 to 39 with acute COVID-19. The CDR3 sequence: CASRTGLSNEKLFF. The CDR3 nucleotides are TGTGCCAGCAGGACGGGACTTTCTAATGAAAAACTGTTTTTT.